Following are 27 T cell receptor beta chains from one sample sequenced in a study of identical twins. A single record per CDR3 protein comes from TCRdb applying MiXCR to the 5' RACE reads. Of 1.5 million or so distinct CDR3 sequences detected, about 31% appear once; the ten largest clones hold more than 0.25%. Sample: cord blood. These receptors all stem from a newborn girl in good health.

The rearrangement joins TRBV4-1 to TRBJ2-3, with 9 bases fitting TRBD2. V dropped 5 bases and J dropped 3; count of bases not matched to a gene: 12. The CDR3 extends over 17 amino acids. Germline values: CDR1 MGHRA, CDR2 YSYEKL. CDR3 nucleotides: TGCGCCAGCAGCGACGAAATAGCGGGGGCCCGGACAGATACGCAGTATTTT. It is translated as CASSDEIAGARTDTQYF.

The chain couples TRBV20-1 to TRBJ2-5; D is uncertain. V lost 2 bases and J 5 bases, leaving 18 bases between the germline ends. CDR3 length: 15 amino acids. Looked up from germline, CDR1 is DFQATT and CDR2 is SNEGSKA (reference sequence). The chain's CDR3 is CSARYPSRGGETQYF. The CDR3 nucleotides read TGCAGTGCTAGATACCCTAGTAGAGGTGGGGAGACCCAGTACTTC.

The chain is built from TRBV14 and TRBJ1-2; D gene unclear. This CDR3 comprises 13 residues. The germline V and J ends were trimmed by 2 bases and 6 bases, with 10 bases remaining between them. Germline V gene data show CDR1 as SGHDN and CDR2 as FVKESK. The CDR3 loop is CASSQLVRHGYTF. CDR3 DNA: TGTGCCAGCAGCCAACTGGTGCGACATGGCTACACCTTC.

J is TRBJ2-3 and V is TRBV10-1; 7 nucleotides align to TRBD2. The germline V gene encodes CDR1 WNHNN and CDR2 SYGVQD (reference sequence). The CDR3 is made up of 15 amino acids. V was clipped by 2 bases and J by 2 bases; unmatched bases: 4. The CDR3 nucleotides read TGCGCCAGCAGTGAGGCGCGGGGGACCACAGATACGCAGTATTTT. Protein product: CASSEARGTTDTQYF.

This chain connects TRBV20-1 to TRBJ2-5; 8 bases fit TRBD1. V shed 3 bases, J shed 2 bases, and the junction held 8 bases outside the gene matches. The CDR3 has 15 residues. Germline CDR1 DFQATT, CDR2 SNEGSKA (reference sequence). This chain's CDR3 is CSARSLNRGQETQYF. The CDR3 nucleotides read TGCAGTGCTAGGTCCCTTAACAGGGGGCAAGAGACCCAGTACTTC.

The CDR3 loop is CATSRDGGTYNEQFF. In nucleotides, the CDR3 is TGTGCCACCAGCAGAGATGGTGGGACCTACAATGAGCAGTTCTTC. This chain links TRBV15 with TRBJ2-1; no definite D call. Trimming took 0 bases from V and 2 from J, leaving 8 bases between them. The CDR3 spans 15 residues. Germline CDR1 reads LNHNV; CDR2 reads YYDKDF (reference sequence).

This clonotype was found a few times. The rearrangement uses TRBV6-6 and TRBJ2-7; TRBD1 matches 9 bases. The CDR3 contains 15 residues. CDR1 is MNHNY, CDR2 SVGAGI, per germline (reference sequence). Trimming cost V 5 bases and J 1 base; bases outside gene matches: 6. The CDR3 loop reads CASSPLGTGSYEQYF. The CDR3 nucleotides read TGTGCCAGCAGTCCCCTTGGGACAGGGTCCTACGAGCAGTACTTC.

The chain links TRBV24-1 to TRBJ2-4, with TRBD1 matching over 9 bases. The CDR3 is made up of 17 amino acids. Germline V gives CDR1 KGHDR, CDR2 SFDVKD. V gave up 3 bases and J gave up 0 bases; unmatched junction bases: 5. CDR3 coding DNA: TGTGCCACCAGTGATAAACAGGGGGCCGTAGCCAAAAACATTCAGTACTTC. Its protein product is CATSDKQGAVAKNIQYF.

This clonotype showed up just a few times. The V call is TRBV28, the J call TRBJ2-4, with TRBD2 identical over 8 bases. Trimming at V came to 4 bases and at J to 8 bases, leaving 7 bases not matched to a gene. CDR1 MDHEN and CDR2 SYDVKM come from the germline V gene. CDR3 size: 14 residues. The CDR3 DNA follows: TGTGCCAGCAGTTCGACCTCCGGGGGGGACATTCAGTACTTC. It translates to CASSSTSGGDIQYF.

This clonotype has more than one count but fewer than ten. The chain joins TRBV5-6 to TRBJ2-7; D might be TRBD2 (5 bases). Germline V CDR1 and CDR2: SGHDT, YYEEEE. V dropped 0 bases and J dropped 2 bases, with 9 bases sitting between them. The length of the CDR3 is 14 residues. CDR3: CASSLVLATYEQYF. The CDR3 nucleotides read TGTGCCAGCAGCTTGGTTCTAGCAACCTACGAGCAGTACTTC.

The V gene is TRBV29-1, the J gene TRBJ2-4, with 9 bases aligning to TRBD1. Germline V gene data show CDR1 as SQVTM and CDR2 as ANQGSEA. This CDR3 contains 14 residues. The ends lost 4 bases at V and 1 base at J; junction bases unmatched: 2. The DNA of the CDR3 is TGCAGCGTTGTCGGGACAGGGGCCAAAAACATTCAGTACTTC. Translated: CSVVGTGAKNIQYF.

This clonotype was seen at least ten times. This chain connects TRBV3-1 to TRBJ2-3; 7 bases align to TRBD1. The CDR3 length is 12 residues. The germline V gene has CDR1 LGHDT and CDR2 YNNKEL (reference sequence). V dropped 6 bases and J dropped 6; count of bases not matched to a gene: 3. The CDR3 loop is CASSQTGDTQYF. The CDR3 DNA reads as TGTGCCAGCAGTCAGACAGGGGATACGCAGTATTTT.

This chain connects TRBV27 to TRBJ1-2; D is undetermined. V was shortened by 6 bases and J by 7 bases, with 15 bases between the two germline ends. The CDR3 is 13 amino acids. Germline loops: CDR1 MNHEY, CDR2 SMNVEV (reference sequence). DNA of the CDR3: TGTGCCAGCAGCTTCGGACCTTTGGCTGGCTACACCTTC. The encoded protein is CASSFGPLAGYTF.

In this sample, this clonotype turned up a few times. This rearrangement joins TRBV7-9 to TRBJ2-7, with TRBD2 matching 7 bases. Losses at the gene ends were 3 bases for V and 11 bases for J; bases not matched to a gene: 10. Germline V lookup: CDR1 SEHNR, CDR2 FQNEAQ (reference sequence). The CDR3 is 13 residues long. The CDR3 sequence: CASSLKRTGLKYF. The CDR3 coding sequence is TGTGCCAGCAGCTTGAAGCGAACGGGACTAAAGTACTTC.

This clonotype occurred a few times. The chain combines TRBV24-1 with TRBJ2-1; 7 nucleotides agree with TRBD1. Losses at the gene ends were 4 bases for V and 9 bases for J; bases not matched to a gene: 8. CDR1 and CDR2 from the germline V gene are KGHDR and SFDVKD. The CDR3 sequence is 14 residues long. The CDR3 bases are TGTGCCACCAGTGACTATGGGACAGCTATTGAGCAGTTCTTC. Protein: CATSDYGTAIEQFF.

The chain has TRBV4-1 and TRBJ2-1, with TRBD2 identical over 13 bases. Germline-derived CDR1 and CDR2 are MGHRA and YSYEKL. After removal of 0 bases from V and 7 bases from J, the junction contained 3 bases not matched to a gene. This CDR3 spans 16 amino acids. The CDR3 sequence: CASSQEGLAGMNEQFF. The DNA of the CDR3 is TGCGCCAGCAGCCAAGAGGGACTAGCGGGGATGAATGAGCAGTTCTTC.

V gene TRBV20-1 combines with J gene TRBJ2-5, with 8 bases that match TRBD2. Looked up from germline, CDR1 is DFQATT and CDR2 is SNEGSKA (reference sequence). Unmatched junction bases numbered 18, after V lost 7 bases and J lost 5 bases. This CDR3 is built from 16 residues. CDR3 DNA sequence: TGCAGTGTAAGGGGAATAGCGGGGAGAACATTGGAGACCCAGTACTTC. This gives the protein CSVRGIAGRTLETQYF.

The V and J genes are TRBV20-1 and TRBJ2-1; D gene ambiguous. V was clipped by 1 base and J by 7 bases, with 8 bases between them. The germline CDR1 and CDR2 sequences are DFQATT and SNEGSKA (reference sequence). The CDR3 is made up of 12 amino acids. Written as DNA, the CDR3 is TGCAGTGCTAGAGTAAACGTAAATGAGCAGTTCTTC. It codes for CSARVNVNEQFF.

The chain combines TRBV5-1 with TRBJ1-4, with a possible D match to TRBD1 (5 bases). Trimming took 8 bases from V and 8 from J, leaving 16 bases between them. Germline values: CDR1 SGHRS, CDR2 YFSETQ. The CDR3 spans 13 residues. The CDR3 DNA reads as TGCGCCAGTTATACAGGTCCCGGGGAAAAACTGTTTTTT. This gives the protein CASYTGPGEKLFF.

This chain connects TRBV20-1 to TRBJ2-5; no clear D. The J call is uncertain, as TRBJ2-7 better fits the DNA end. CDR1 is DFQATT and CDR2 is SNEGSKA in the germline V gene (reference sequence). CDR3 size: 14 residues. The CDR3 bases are TGCAGTGCTAGACCAAACTGGTTCTCCTACGAGCAGTACTTC. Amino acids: CSARPNWFSYEQYF.

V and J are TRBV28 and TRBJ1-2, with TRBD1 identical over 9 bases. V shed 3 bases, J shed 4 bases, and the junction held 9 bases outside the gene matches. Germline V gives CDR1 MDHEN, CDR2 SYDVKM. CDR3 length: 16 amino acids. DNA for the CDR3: TGTGCCAGCAGTTTGGGAGGACAGGGGACCGGCTATGGCTACACCTTC. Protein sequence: CASSLGGQGTGYGYTF.

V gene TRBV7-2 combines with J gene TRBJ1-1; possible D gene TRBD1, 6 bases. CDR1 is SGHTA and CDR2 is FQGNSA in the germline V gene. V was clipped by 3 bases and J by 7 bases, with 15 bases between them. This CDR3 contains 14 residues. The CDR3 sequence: CASSLYGQPGEAFF. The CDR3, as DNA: TGTGCCAGCAGCTTGTACGGACAGCCGGGTGAAGCTTTCTTT.

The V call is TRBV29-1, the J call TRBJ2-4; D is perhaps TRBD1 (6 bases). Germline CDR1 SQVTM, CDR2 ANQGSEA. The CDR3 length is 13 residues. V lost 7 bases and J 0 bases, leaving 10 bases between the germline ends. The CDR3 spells CSAGQLAKNIQYF. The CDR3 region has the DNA TGCAGCGCCGGACAGCTAGCCAAAAACATTCAGTACTTC.

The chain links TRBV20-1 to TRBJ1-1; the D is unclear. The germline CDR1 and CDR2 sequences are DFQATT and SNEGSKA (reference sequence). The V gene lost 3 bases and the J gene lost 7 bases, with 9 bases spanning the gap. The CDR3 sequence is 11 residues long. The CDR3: CSARATFEAFF. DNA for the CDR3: TGCAGTGCTAGGGCGACATTTGAAGCTTTCTTT.

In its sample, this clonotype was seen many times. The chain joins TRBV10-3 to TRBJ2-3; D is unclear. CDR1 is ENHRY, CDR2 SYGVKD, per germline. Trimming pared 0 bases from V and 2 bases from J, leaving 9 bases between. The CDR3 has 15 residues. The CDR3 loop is CAISESRVLTDTQYF. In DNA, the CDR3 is TGTGCCATCAGTGAGTCAAGGGTCCTCACAGATACGCAGTATTTT.

This CDR3 reads CAISERDGNNQPQHF. The CDR3 DNA sequence: TGTGCCATCAGTGAGAGGGACGGGAACAACCAGCCCCAGCATTTT. The chain joins TRBV10-3 to TRBJ1-5, with a possible D match to TRBD1 (5 bases). The germline gives CDR1 ENHRY, CDR2 SYGVKD. The CDR3 extends over 15 amino acids. V shed 2 bases and J shed 7 bases, with 15 bases lying between them.

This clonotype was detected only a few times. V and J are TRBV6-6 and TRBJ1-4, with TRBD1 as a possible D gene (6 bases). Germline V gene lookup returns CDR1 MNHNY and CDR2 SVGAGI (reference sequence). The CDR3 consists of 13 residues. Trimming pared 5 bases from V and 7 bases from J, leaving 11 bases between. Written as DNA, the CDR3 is TGTGCCAGCAGTGGGGGCGGGGGTGAAAAACTGTTTTTT. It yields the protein CASSGGGGEKLFF.